The rows below give T cell receptor beta chains drawn from one sample of a study of shared T cell receptors in the human thymus. Data came from immunoSEQ multiplex PCR; TCRdb stores just in-frame clones and leaves some out. The sample has fewer than 700,000 clones; roughly 88% are singletons. These data were likewise used in another study, on human thymus T cells.

The sample consisted of thymocytes. These receptors were collected from a boy in the first two years of life with a congenital heart defect. CDR3s include the opening cysteine and the closing phenylalanine or tryptophan. D genes are given only for firm matches. The size entry is marked missing in some rows and otherwise reads once, few, many or a size class.

v_gene	abundance	d_gene	j_gene	CDR3aa	CDR3nt
TRBV23-1	few	TRBD1	TRBJ1-5	CASSQHPDRGGNQPQHF	TGCGCCAGCAGTCAGCATCCCGACAGGGGAGGCAATCAGCCCCAGCATTTT
TRBV5-6	-	TRBD2	TRBJ2-1	CASSPWTSGPIPYNEQFF	TGTGCCAGCAGCCCCTGGACTAGCGGGCCCATACCCTACAATGAGCAGTTCTTC
TRBV7-2	-	-	TRBJ2-1	CASSPPGTYNEQFF	TGTGCCAGCAGCCCCCCGGGGACCTACAATGAGCAGTTCTTC
TRBV5-6	-	TRBD1	TRBJ2-7	CASSLAARGLPYEQYF	TGTGCCAGCAGCTTGGCGGCCAGGGGGCTGCCTTACGAGCAGTACTTC
TRBV6-5	-	-	TRBJ2-7	CASSSGLHHYEQYF	TGTGCCAGCAGTTCCGGACTCCACCACTACGAGCAGTACTTC
TRBV27	-	-	TRBJ1-4	CASGPLRALTNEKLFF	TGTGCCAGCGGGCCCCTCAGGGCCTTAACTAATGAAAAACTGTTTTTT
TRBV10-3	-	-	TRBJ1-2	CAAQQGKDYGYTF	TGTGCCGCCCAACAGGGAAAAGACTATGGCTACACCTTC
TRBV7-2	-	-	TRBJ2-3	CASSYPGIATTDTQYF	TGTGCCAGCAGCTACCCTGGTATAGCCACCACAGATACGCAGTATTTT
TRBV4-3	-	-	TRBJ2-7	CASSHLKGSYEQYF	TGCGCCAGCAGCCACCTCAAGGGGTCCTACGAGCAGTACTTC
TRBV4-3	-	-	TRBJ2-3	CASSQSPSGGEGGTDTQYF	TGCGCCAGCAGCCAAAGCCCCTCGGGCGGGGAGGGGGGCACAGATACGCAGTATTTT
TRBV11-2	once	TRBD1	TRBJ2-7	CASSADRGLHEQYF	TGTGCCAGCAGCGCGGACAGGGGTCTGCACGAGCAGTACTTC
TRBV15	-	-	TRBJ2-6	CATSREGSESSAGANVLTF	TGTGCCACCAGCAGAGAGGGGAGCGAAAGCTCGGCTGGGGCCAACGTCCTGACTTTC
TRBV4-2	once	-	TRBJ2-7	CASSQDHLSGAGGYEQYF	TGTGCCAGCAGCCAAGATCATCTCAGCGGCGCCGGGGGCTACGAGCAGTACTTC
TRBV15	-	TRBD1	TRBJ2-3	CATSRRRGQGRTDTQYF	TGTGCCACCAGCAGACGGAGGGGACAGGGGCGCACAGATACGCAGTATTTT
TRBV5-6	-	TRBD2	TRBJ2-1	CASSFLLAGGNEQFF	TGTGCCAGCAGCTTTTTGCTAGCGGGAGGCAATGAGCAGTTCTTC
TRBV4-3	-	TRBD2	TRBJ2-7	CASSQVVLAGSYEQYF	TGCGCCAGCAGCCAAGTGGTATTAGCGGGTTCCTACGAGCAGTACTTC
TRBV25-1	-	TRBD1	TRBJ1-1	CASTSAQGQSTEAFF	TGTGCCAGCACCTCAGCCCAGGGACAGTCCACTGAAGCTTTCTTT
TRBV27	-	TRBD2	TRBJ2-7	CASSPKLAGAAYEQYF	TGTGCCAGCAGTCCCAAGTTAGCGGGGGCTGCCTACGAGCAGTACTTC
TRBV9	-	-	TRBJ1-4	CASSVERGDEKLFF	TGTGCCAGCAGCGTAGAAAGGGGCGACGAAAAACTGTTTTTT
TRBV7-2	few	-	TRBJ2-7	CASSLGGDYEQYF	TGTGCCAGCAGCTTAGGGGGGGACTACGAGCAGTACTTC
TRBV5-6	-	-	TRBJ1-2	CASRLQGTNYGYTF	TGTGCCAGCAGGTTACAGGGTACTAACTATGGCTACACCTTC
TRBV5-1	-	-	TRBJ2-2	CASSSSQGFTGELFF	TGCGCCAGCAGCTCCTCACAGGGATTCACCGGGGAGCTGTTTTTT
TRBV11-1	-	TRBD2	TRBJ2-3	CASSLEGLRTDTQYF	TGTGCCAGCAGCTTAGAGGGACTACGCACAGATACGCAGTATTTT
TRBV9	-	TRBD2	TRBJ2-1	CASSCERETYNEQFF	TGTGCCAGCAGCTGTGAGCGGGAAACCTACAATGAGCAGTTCTTC
TRBV4-2	-	TRBD2	TRBJ2-7	CASSLGGRSPYEQYF	TGTGCCAGCAGCCTCGGCGGGAGAAGTCCCTACGAGCAGTACTTC
TRBV29-1	-	-	TRBJ2-1	CSVGRATNEQFF	TGCAGCGTTGGCCGCGCGACTAATGAGCAGTTCTTC
TRBV4-2	-	TRBD2	TRBJ2-3	CASSQDGGSGRPQRTDTQYF	TGTGCCAGCAGCCAAGACGGGGGTAGCGGGAGGCCACAGCGCACAGATACGCAGTATTTT
TRBV27	-	-	TRBJ2-7	CASSPRFPDSPLSYEQYF	TGTGCCAGCAGTCCGAGGTTCCCCGACTCCCCACTCTCCTACGAGCAGTACTTC
TRBV4-2	-	-	TRBJ2-2	CASSQRETDTGELFF	TGTGCCAGCAGCCAACGGGAAACGGACACCGGGGAGCTGTTTTTT
TRBV18	-	-	TRBJ2-7	CASSPRLHDGSYEQYF	TGTGCCAGCTCACCCAGACTCCACGACGGTTCCTACGAGCAGTACTTC
TRBV6-5	-	TRBD1	TRBJ1-1	CASSYSGTGEWAAFF	TGTGCCAGCAGTTACTCAGGGACAGGGGAATGGGCAGCTTTCTTT
TRBV7-2	-	-	TRBJ2-2	CASSSPVRGGVGSGELFF	TGTGCCAGCAGCTCCCCGGTCAGGGGTGGAGTCGGTTCCGGGGAGCTGTTTTTT
TRBV28	-	TRBD1	TRBJ1-1	CASTDRGGTEAFF	TGTGCCAGCACTGACAGGGGGGGCACTGAAGCTTTCTTT
TRBV29-1	-	-	TRBJ2-2	CRGGAPGELFF	TGCAGGGGAGGAGCGCCCGGGGAGCTGTTTTTT
TRBV2	-	TRBD1	TRBJ2-5	CASSEARGQLFQETQYF	TGTGCCAGCAGTGAAGCGAGGGGACAGCTGTTCCAAGAGACCCAGTACTTC
TRBV27	-	TRBD2	TRBJ2-1	CASSFPRTSGRGWNEQFF	TGTGCCAGCAGTTTTCCTCGTACTAGCGGGAGGGGGTGGAATGAGCAGTTCTTC
TRBV30	-	TRBD1	TRBJ1-4	CAWTGTGEQGEKLFF	TGTGCCTGGACCGGGACAGGGGAGCAAGGGGAAAAACTGTTTTTT
TRBV25-1	once	-	TRBJ2-5	CASSDPRRETQYF	TGTGCCAGCAGTGATCCCCGGCGGGAGACCCAGTACTTC
TRBV4-3	-	-	TRBJ2-3	CASSQYEPTDTQYF	TGCGCCAGCAGCCAGTATGAGCCGACAGATACGCAGTATTTT
TRBV5-8	few	-	TRBJ1-4	CASSLQGVVEKLFF	TGTGCCAGCAGCTTACAGGGTGTCGTTGAAAAACTGTTTTTT
TRBV6-5	-	TRBD1	TRBJ2-5	CASSRRDRGQETQYF	TGTGCCAGCAGTCGCCGGGACAGAGGGCAAGAGACCCAGTACTTC
TRBV27	-	TRBD1	TRBJ2-3	CASSLPPADRGSTDTQYF	TGTGCCAGCAGTTTACCCCCCGCGGACAGGGGAAGCACAGATACGCAGTATTTT
TRBV4-1	-	TRBD2	TRBJ2-1	CASSQDQPSGRLLNEQFF	TGCGCCAGCAGCCAAGATCAGCCTAGCGGGAGGCTTCTCAATGAGCAGTTCTTC
TRBV2	-	TRBD1	TRBJ2-5	CASTTPRTGQKETQYF	TGTGCCAGCACCACTCCGAGGACAGGTCAAAAAGAGACCCAGTACTTC
TRBV14	-	-	TRBJ2-7	CASSHRRVQGPYEQYF	TGTGCCAGCAGCCATCGCCGGGTCCAGGGGCCTTACGAGCAGTACTTC
TRBV5-6	-	-	TRBJ2-3	CASSKDRPITDTQYF	TGTGCCAGCAGCAAGGACAGACCAATCACAGATACGCAGTATTTT
TRBV7-9	-	-	TRBJ2-3	CASSKKGTLPPDTQYF	TGTGCCAGCAGCAAGAAAGGGACTTTGCCCCCAGATACGCAGTATTTT
TRBV14	once	TRBD1	TRBJ1-2	CASSQTGQRYYGYTF	TGTGCCAGCAGCCAAACGGGACAGCGATACTATGGCTACACCTTC
TRBV6-5	-	-	TRBJ2-3	CASSYGGLSTDTQYF	TGTGCCAGCAGTTACGGCGGACTAAGCACAGATACGCAGTATTTT
TRBV5-5	-	TRBD1	TRBJ1-5	CASSSDRDSNQPQHF	TGTGCCAGCAGCTCCGACAGGGATAGCAATCAGCCCCAGCATTTT
TRBV30	-	TRBD1	TRBJ1-2	CAWSSGGRIYGYTF	TGTGCCTGGAGTTCAGGGGGCCGGATCTATGGCTACACCTTC
TRBV27	once	-	TRBJ1-1	CASRPGRGTVRAFF	TGTGCCAGCAGGCCGGGACGGGGGACCGTGCGGGCTTTCTTT
TRBV18	-	TRBD2	TRBJ2-7	CASSPLAGDAYEQYF	TGTGCCAGCTCACCATTAGCGGGGGACGCCTACGAGCAGTACTTC
TRBV19	-	TRBD1	TRBJ2-1	CASSMYRTGNNEQFF	TGTGCCAGTAGTATGTATAGGACAGGGAACAATGAGCAGTTCTTC
TRBV6-1	-	-	TRBJ2-7	CASSDRAGLWRYEQYF	TGTGCCAGCAGTGACCGGGCGGGGCTGTGGAGGTACGAGCAGTACTTC
TRBV4-3	-	TRBD2	TRBJ2-1	CASSQDLGGSGSYNEQFF	TGCGCCAGCAGCCAAGATCTTGGCGGGAGCGGCTCCTACAATGAGCAGTTCTTC
TRBV30	-	-	TRBJ2-2	CAWSALRETGELFF	TGTGCCTGGAGTGCCCTACGGGAGACCGGGGAGCTGTTTTTT
TRBV29-1	-	TRBD2	TRBJ2-1	CSGTVRGGPRDEQFF	TGCAGCGGCACCGTGAGGGGAGGGCCGCGGGATGAGCAGTTCTTC
TRBV5-6	-	-	TRBJ1-2	CASSLAGGSGYTF	TGTGCCAGCAGCTTGGCCGGGGGAAGTGGCTACACCTTC
TRBV5-4	-	TRBD2	TRBJ2-7	CASSPGTSGRAYEQYF	TGTGCCAGCAGCCCAGGGACTAGCGGGAGGGCCTACGAGCAGTACTTC